The sequence of this T cell receptor beta chain was determined in a study of PD-1 blockade in classical Hodgkin lymphoma. Study conclusions and caveats: Similar baseline diversity was found in complete responders and newly diagnosed patients.

The data were produced by immunoSEQ multiplex PCR, yet TCRdb's version contains in-frame clones alone and is incomplete. The table records 30,000 to 40,000 clones, 90% of them present only once. Of note for this clone: The antigen is undetermined.

Brentuximab vedotin exposure varied among the patients, all of whom had relapsed after autologous stem cell transplantation. CD4+ T cells were purified from thawed PBMCs by magnetic negative selection. The CDR3 extends over 15 amino acids. The germline gives CDR1 LNHDA, CDR2 SQIVND (reference sequence). V was shortened by 0 bases and J by 4 bases, with 10 bases between the two germline ends. The TCR comes from a human donor with classical Hodgkin lymphoma. The material sequenced was CD4+ T cells from blood, taken at baseline. The gene calls are TRBV19 and TRBJ2-1, with D unclear. CDR3 DNA sequence: TGTGCCAGTAGTATAGATGGGCTCCTTTACAATGAGCAGTTCTTC. It specifies CASSIDGLLYNEQFF.